The clone carrying this TCR beta chain was seen only once. Antigen: not known. An end of the junction differs from the germline gene, which may be a read error. These data are taken from a study of T cells in Graves' hyperthyroidism and ophthalmopathy. As for the study in general: Initial diagnosis, before any treatment, was when peripheral blood was collected. Findings of the study overall: The model predicted ophthalmopathy a median roughly six months before onset.

TCR beta CDR3 regions were amplified from RNA transcripts. The TCR CDR3 was amplified in a first-round RT-PCR using the HTBI primer set. TCRdb used MiXCR to reprocess the multiplex PCR reads, holding one entry per CDR3 protein. The table includes around 600,000 distinct CDR3 sequences, approximately 15% detected once. The study included ophthalmopathy patients with Clinical Activity Score at least 3, NOSPECS grade at least 4 and duration under 3 months. The source of the PBMCs was approximately 10 ml of fresh peripheral blood. The CDR3 has 11 residues. CDR1 is SGHRS and CDR2 is YFSETQ in the germline V gene.

Sequencing used blood. This chain uses TRBV5-1 with TRBJ1-5; a possible D gene is TRBD1 (6 bases). This receptor was taken from a woman between 50 and 59 years old with Graves' ophthalmopathy. CDR3 sequence: CASSGGQPQDF. The CDR3, as DNA: TGCGCCAGCAGCGGAGGACAGCCCCAGGATTTT.